A single sample gave rise to the 21 T cell receptor beta chains below, sequenced in a study of OX40 agonist ivuxolimab in advanced cancers. The method was immunoSEQ multiplex PCR; TCRdb's version includes in-frame clones alone and lacks a portion of them. The sample contains some 40,000 clones, 89% of which appear only once. Material: CD4+ or CD8+ T cells sorted from blood, obtained in a trial of the OX40 agonist ivuxolimab. The origin of the receptors is an adult with an advanced solid tumor such as melanoma, head and neck, liver or kidney cancer.

This sequence joins TRBV5-6 and TRBJ2-4; unclear D gene. V lost 4 bases and J lost 0, with 11 bases in between. The length of the CDR3 is 15 residues. The germline CDR1 and CDR2 sequences are SGHDT and YYEEEE. The CDR3 sequence: CASSDGDLAKNIQYF. The CDR3, as DNA: TGTGCCAGCAGCGACGGAGACCTAGCCAAAAACATTCAGTACTTC.

This chain links TRBV19 with TRBJ1-2, with D tentatively TRBD1 (5 bases). CDR1 is LNHDA and CDR2 is SQIVND in the germline V gene (reference sequence). The CDR3 runs to 15 residues. The V end lost 5 bases, the J end lost 3 bases, and 16 bases lay between the germline ends. The CDR3 region is CASSLRDEGYYGYTF. As DNA, the CDR3 is TGTGCCAGTAGTCTCCGGGACGAAGGCTACTATGGCTACACCTTC.

The V call is TRBV19, the J call TRBJ1-5; D uncertain. CDR1 and CDR2 from the germline V gene are LNHDA and SQIVND (reference sequence). The CDR3 covers 14 residues. V was pared by 2 bases and J by 1 base, with 6 bases between. As DNA, the CDR3 is TGTGCCAGTAGTATACTGCCCAGCAATCAGCCCCAGCATTTT. This encodes CASSILPSNQPQHF.

V and J are TRBV27 and TRBJ2-7; D remains ambiguous. The CDR3 extends over 14 amino acids. Germline V gene data show CDR1 as MNHEY and CDR2 as SMNVEV (reference sequence). Trimming took off 2 bases at V and 4 bases at J, with 12 bases between the two ends. The CDR3 coding sequence is TGTGCCAGCAGTTTAACAGCCTACCCTTACGAGCAGTACTTC. Translation gives CASSLTAYPYEQYF.

The V and J genes are TRBV19 and TRBJ2-1; no definite D call. CDR3 length: 12 amino acids. Looked up from germline, CDR1 is LNHDA and CDR2 is SQIVND (reference sequence). Trimming left V 5 bases short and J 6 bases short, with 8 bases between. CDR3 sequence (DNA): TGTGCCAGTAGTCCGTTGGCCAATGAGCAGTTCTTC. This translates into CASSPLANEQFF.

The chain joins TRBV11-1 to TRBJ2-7; 10 bases match TRBD1. J gave up 3 bases and V 3 bases, and 5 bases lay outside the gene matches. The germline gives CDR1 SGHAT, CDR2 FQDESV (reference sequence). This CDR3 comprises 15 residues. The CDR3 protein is CASSFPDRGIYEQYF. CDR3 DNA: TGTGCCAGCAGCTTTCCGGACAGGGGGATCTACGAGCAGTACTTC.

The V and J genes are TRBV6-1 and TRBJ2-7; TRBD1 might be the D (5 bases). Germline CDR1 reads MNHNS; CDR2 reads SASEGT. Trimming removed 1 base from V and 2 bases from J, with 9 bases in between. This CDR3 spans 14 amino acids. This chain's CDR3 is CASSEGPGPYEQYF. CDR3 coding DNA: TGTGCCAGCAGTGAAGGTCCAGGGCCCTACGAGCAGTACTTC.

The chain links TRBV11-2 to TRBJ2-7; D might be TRBD1 (5 bases). The CDR3 totals 14 residues. The V gene's germline CDR1 is SGHAT and CDR2 FQNNGV. V was clipped by 1 base and J by 2 bases, with 9 bases between them. This CDR3 reads CASSLGTTAYEQYF. In DNA form, the CDR3 reads TGTGCCAGCAGCTTAGGCACGACAGCCTACGAGCAGTACTTC.

Here the CDR3 DNA reads TGTGCCAGCAGCTCAGTCAGGGTTATGGATGAGCAGTTCTTC. Protein sequence: CASSSVRVMDEQFF. This rearrangement joins TRBV7-6 to TRBJ2-1; D might be TRBD1 (5 bases). The CDR3 spans 14 residues. The V gene lost 4 bases and the J gene lost 8 bases, with 15 bases spanning the gap. The V gene's germline CDR1 is SGHVS and CDR2 FNYEAQ.

This clone was detected once. This rearrangement joins TRBV11-3 to TRBJ2-7, with TRBD1 matching over 8 bases. This CDR3 is built from 15 residues. Germline CDR1 and CDR2: SGHNT and YENEEA. V gave up 5 bases and J gave up 3 bases; unmatched junction bases: 9. The chain's CDR3 is CASSPGTGPLYEQYF. The CDR3 DNA follows: TGTGCCAGCAGCCCCGGGACAGGACCCCTCTACGAGCAGTACTTC.

The DNA for the CDR3 is TGTGCCAGCAGTTTAAGAGGTCCCTCCTACGAGCAGTACTTC. Amino acid sequence: CASSLRGPSYEQYF. V is TRBV27 and J is TRBJ2-7; D unclear. The CDR3 is 14 residues long. V lost 2 bases and J lost 0, with 8 bases in between. Germline CDR1 and CDR2: MNHEY and SMNVEV (reference sequence).

This chain links TRBV10-3 with TRBJ2-7, with D perhaps matching TRBD2 (6 bases). V was pared by 2 bases and J by 7 bases, with 6 bases between. CDR1 is ENHRY and CDR2 is SYGVKD in the germline V gene. This CDR3 spans 11 amino acids. CDR3 sequence reads: CAISEGGEQYF. The CDR3 DNA reads as TGTGCCATCAGTGAGGGGGGGGAGCAGTACTTC.

This rearrangement joins TRBV5-4 to TRBJ2-3, with 10 bases fitting TRBD1. The germline CDR1 and CDR2 sequences are SGHNT and YYREEE (reference sequence). V lost 0 bases to trimming and J lost 6 bases; unmatched junction nucleotides: 10. The CDR3 runs 17 residues. CDR3 amino acids: CASSLVGTGVILDTQYF. The CDR3 DNA follows: TGTGCCAGCAGCTTGGTAGGGACAGGGGTTATTTTGGATACGCAGTATTTT.

This clone came up once. The chain couples TRBV5-1 to TRBJ1-4; 7 positions match TRBD1. Germline V CDR1 and CDR2: SGHRS, YFSETQ. CDR3 length: 14 amino acids. V lost 7 bases to trimming and J lost 8 bases; unmatched junction nucleotides: 11. The CDR3 reads CASSGTVEHEKLFF. In nucleotides, the CDR3 is TGCGCCAGCTCCGGGACAGTAGAACACGAAAAACTGTTTTTT.

The chain joins TRBV27 to TRBJ2-1; D tentatively reads TRBD1 or TRBD2 (7 bases each). The CDR3 runs 15 residues. Deletions cut 7 bases from V and 4 bases from J, with 17 bases between. Germline V gives CDR1 MNHEY, CDR2 SMNVEV (reference sequence). CDR3 sequence: CASTKAGQLYNEQFF. Here the CDR3 DNA reads TGTGCCAGCACCAAAGCGGGACAGTTATACAATGAGCAGTTCTTC.

This sequence joins TRBV5-6 and TRBJ2-7, with 7 bases matching TRBD1. CDR1 is SGHDT and CDR2 is YYEEEE in the germline V gene. J lost 1 base, V lost 3 bases, and 7 bases had no gene match. The CDR3 is 15 residues long. The CDR3 DNA sequence: TGTGCCAGCAGCTGGGGACAGCTTTCTTCCTACGAGCAGTACTTC. Its protein product is CASSWGQLSSYEQYF.

This rearrangement joins TRBV9 to TRBJ2-1; tentatively, D is TRBD1 or TRBD2 (5 bases each). The germline V gene encodes CDR1 SGDLS and CDR2 YYNGEE. The CDR3 covers 15 residues. V gave up 5 bases and J gave up 4 bases, with 16 bases separating them. CDR3 region: CASRVGDNLYNEQFF. The CDR3 DNA sequence: TGTGCCAGCAGGGTGGGGGATAACCTTTACAATGAGCAGTTCTTC. The full variable domain, rest sourced from reference TRBV9 and TRBJ2-1, is DSGVTQTPKHLITATGQRVTLRCSPRSGDLSVYWYQQSLDQGLQFLIQYYNGEERAKGNILERFSAQQFPDLHSELNLSSLELGDSALYFCASRVGDNLYNEQFFGPGTRLTVL.

The chain couples TRBV18 to TRBJ1-4, with 8 bases aligning to TRBD1. After removal of 1 base from V and 4 bases from J, the junction contained 2 bases not matched to a gene. CDR1 is KGHSH and CDR2 is LQKENI in the germline V gene. This CDR3 region has 15 residues. The CDR3 spells CASSPRTGLNEKLFF. The DNA for the CDR3 is TGTGCCAGCTCACCACGGACAGGGCTTAATGAAAAACTGTTTTTT.

This clone has just a few counts. The chain uses TRBV19 and TRBJ2-7; D gene uncertain. CDR3 size: 14 residues. Trimming pared 3 bases from V and 2 bases from J, leaving 11 bases between. CDR1 and CDR2 from the germline V gene are LNHDA and SQIVND (reference sequence). The CDR3 reads CASSMTVPAYEQYF. CDR3 coding DNA: TGTGCCAGTAGTATGACTGTCCCGGCCTACGAGCAGTACTTC.

This rearrangement joins TRBV4-3 to TRBJ1-4; D possibly corresponds to TRBD1 (6 bases). CDR3 size: 16 residues. V lost 6 bases and J 0 bases, leaving 14 bases between the germline ends. The V gene's germline CDR1 is LGHNA and CDR2 YSLEER. CDR3 sequence: CASRPGVSATNEKLFF. The DNA for the CDR3 is TGCGCCAGCAGACCAGGGGTGTCGGCAACTAATGAAAAACTGTTTTTT.

The V call is TRBV19, the J call TRBJ1-6; D remains unclear. The CDR3 is made up of 12 amino acids. Trimming pared 2 bases from V and 8 bases from J, leaving 4 bases between. Germline CDR1 LNHDA, CDR2 SQIVND (reference sequence). This CDR3 reads CASSISYSPLHF. The DNA of the CDR3 is TGTGCCAGTAGTATAAGTTATTCACCCCTCCACTTT.